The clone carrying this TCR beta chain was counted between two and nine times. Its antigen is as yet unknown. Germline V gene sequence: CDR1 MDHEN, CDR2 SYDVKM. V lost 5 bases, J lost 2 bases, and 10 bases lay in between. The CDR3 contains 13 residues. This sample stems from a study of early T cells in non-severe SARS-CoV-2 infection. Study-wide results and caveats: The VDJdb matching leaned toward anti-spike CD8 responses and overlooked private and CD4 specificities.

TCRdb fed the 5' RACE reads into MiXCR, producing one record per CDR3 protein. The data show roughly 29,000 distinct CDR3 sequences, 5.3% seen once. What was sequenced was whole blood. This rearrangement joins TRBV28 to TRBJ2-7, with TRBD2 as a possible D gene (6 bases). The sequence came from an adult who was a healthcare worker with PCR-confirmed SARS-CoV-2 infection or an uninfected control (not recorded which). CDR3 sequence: CASSGDLPYEQYF. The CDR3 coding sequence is TGTGCCAGCAGTGGGGACTTACCCTACGAGCAGTACTTC.